The 19 T cell receptor beta chains in this list originate from one sample, sequenced in a study of T cell repertoires in cytomegalovirus infection. TCRdb re-called the reads with MiXCR, one entry per CDR3 protein. The sample contains 630,000 or so distinct CDR3 sequences, 20% to 30% of which appear only once. Input material: CD8+ T cells from PBMCs. These receptors all come from a human donor in good health (CMV status not recorded). Some clones in this sample may be carry-over from other donors' samples.

This clonotype was found a few times. CDR3 sequence: CASSQEGRVSDTQYF. CDR3 in DNA: TGTGCCAGCAGCCAAGAAGGGCGTGTTTCAGATACGCAGTATTTT. V and J are TRBV4-2 and TRBJ2-3; D remains ambiguous. V was clipped by 0 bases and J by 4 bases, with 11 bases between them. Germline V gene sequence: CDR1 LGHNA, CDR2 YNFKEQ. There are 15 residues in the CDR3.

This clonotype has at least ten counts. The chain recombines TRBV7-8 with TRBJ1-1; D gene uncertain. The ends were cut back, 3 bases at V and 4 bases at J, with 9 bases in the middle. Germline assignment: CDR1 SGHVS and CDR2 FQNEAQ. CDR3 length: 13 amino acids. CDR3 coding DNA: TGTGCCAGCAGCTTTGGAGGGAGCACTGAAGCTTTCTTT. As protein: CASSFGGSTEAFF.

The V call is TRBV20-1, the J call TRBJ2-1; D possibly corresponds to TRBD2 (5 bases). The CDR3 is 13 amino acids. Germline assignment: CDR1 DFQATT and CDR2 SNEGSKA (reference sequence). This CDR3 reads CSQTRGIGSEQFF. In nucleotides, the CDR3 is TGCAGCCAAACGAGAGGGATAGGGTCTGAGCAGTTCTTC.

The genes are TRBV12-3 or TRBV12-4 and TRBJ1-1; D is unclear. The ends were cut back, 2 bases at V and 10 bases at J, with 11 bases in the middle. The CDR3 sequence is 12 residues long. The CDR3, as DNA: TGTGCCAGCAGTTTATCGGGATCCGGAGCTTTCTTT. Encoded protein: CASSLSGSGAFF.

This clonotype was counted at least ten times. The chain carries TRBV28 and TRBJ2-3, with TRBD2 identical over 12 bases. This CDR3 comprises 17 residues. Trimming at V came to 3 bases and at J to 4 bases, leaving 8 bases not matched to a gene. From germline, CDR1 is MDHEN and CDR2 SYDVKM. CDR3 sequence (DNA): TGTGCCAGCAGTTTTAGTCTAGCGGGGGGGCCCGCAGATACGCAGTATTTT. Amino acid sequence: CASSFSLAGGPADTQYF.

This CDR3 reads CASSLEGGLDEQYV. The CDR3, as DNA: TGCGCCAGCAGCTTGGAGGGGGGTTTGGACGAGCAGTACGTC. This chain uses TRBV5-1 with TRBJ2-7; D may match TRBD1 or TRBD2 (6 bases each). V lost 0 bases, J lost 5 bases, and 12 bases lay in between. The CDR3 is made up of 14 amino acids. Germline V lookup: CDR1 SGHRS, CDR2 YFSETQ.

Many counts were recorded for this clonotype. The chain uses TRBV11-2 and TRBJ2-5; no firm D call. The ends were cut back, 1 base at V and 1 base at J, with 7 bases in the middle. Germline assignment: CDR1 SGHAT and CDR2 FQNNGV. This CDR3 spans 14 amino acids. CDR3 loop: CASSLVGSQETQYF. The CDR3 DNA sequence: TGTGCCAGCAGCTTAGTGGGCAGCCAAGAGACCCAGTACTTC.

The chain combines TRBV28 with TRBJ2-1; 7 bases fit TRBD2. Germline V gene lookup returns CDR1 MDHEN and CDR2 SYDVKM. The junction had 9 bases not matched to a gene; V was cut back by 6 bases and J by 16 bases. The CDR3 has 11 residues. In DNA, the CDR3 is TGTGCCAGCAGCCCCGGACTAGAAAGCTTCTTC. This codes for CASSPGLESFF.

This clonotype was recorded many times. The V and J genes are TRBV6-2 or TRBV6-3 and TRBJ2-1, with D uncertain. Germline V gene lookup returns CDR1 MNHEY and CDR2 SVGEGT. CDR3 length: 14 residues. V was trimmed by 8 bases and J by 2 bases, leaving 13 bases between them. The CDR3: CASHTGDPYNEQFF. CDR3 nucleotide sequence: TGTGCCAGCCATACGGGTGACCCCTACAATGAGCAGTTCTTC.

The V and J genes are TRBV13 and TRBJ2-1; D might be TRBD1 or TRBD2, each matching 5 bases. Germline values: CDR1 PRHDT, CDR2 FYEKMQ (reference sequence). V lost 2 bases, J lost 10 bases, and 15 bases lay in between. This CDR3 spans 14 amino acids. This CDR3 reads CASSLPSEGQEQFF. The DNA for the CDR3 is TGTGCCAGCAGCTTACCGAGCGAGGGGCAAGAGCAGTTCTTC.

As to this clonotype: A read error may explain this, as a much larger clone is one base away. CDR3 region: CTSSLSFRYRNNEQFF. In DNA form, the CDR3 reads TGTACCAGCAGCTTAAGTTTTCGATACAGAAACAATGAGCAGTTCTTC. The chain carries TRBV7-2 and TRBJ2-1; no definite D call. Germline loops: CDR1 SGHTA, CDR2 FQGNSA. Deletions cut 2 bases from V and 5 bases from J, with 16 bases between. The CDR3 sequence is 16 residues long.

There are a few counts of this clonotype. The chain links TRBV9 to TRBJ1-2; a possible D gene is TRBD1 (6 bases). Trimming shortened V by 0 bases and J by 4 bases, and 10 bases separated the two germline ends. Germline V CDR1 and CDR2: SGDLS, YYNGEE. The CDR3 is 14 residues long. The DNA of the CDR3 is TGTGCCAGCAGCGTAGGGGACACACCCTATGGCTACACCTTC. Protein product: CASSVGDTPYGYTF.

In this sample, this clonotype turned up a few times. This sequence joins TRBV28 and TRBJ2-1; a weak D match, TRBD1 (7 bases). V shed 5 bases and J shed 4 bases, with 27 bases lying between them. This CDR3 spans 19 amino acids. Germline CDR1 MDHEN, CDR2 SYDVKM. The CDR3 loop is CASSQLGGFDGRQYNEQFF. The CDR3 DNA is TGTGCCAGCAGTCAATTAGGGGGCTTCGACGGGAGACAGTACAATGAGCAGTTCTTC.

This clonotype came up a few times. The chain has TRBV7-8 and TRBJ2-7, with a weak D call TRBD1 (6 bases). V was clipped by 4 bases and J by 4 bases, with 26 bases between them. Germline V gene data show CDR1 as SGHVS and CDR2 as FQNEAQ. There are 18 residues in the CDR3. CDR3 protein: CASSSGGVYGRGIYEQYF. The DNA for the CDR3 is TGTGCCAGCAGCTCAGGTGGGGTTTATGGAAGGGGGATTTACGAGCAGTACTTC.

CDR3 bases: TGCAGTGCGCGATCCGACAGGGTTCCCTACGAGCAGTACGTC. It is translated as CSARSDRVPYEQYV. The V call is TRBV20-1, the J call TRBJ2-7; 7 bases map to TRBD1. From germline, CDR1 is DFQATT and CDR2 SNEGSKA (reference sequence). V shed 6 bases and J 2 bases; nucleotides not matched to a gene: 10. The CDR3 is 14 residues long.

This clonotype has just a few counts. J is TRBJ2-1 and V is TRBV7-3, with D maybe TRBD2 (5 bases). V was clipped by 3 bases and J by 6 bases, with 12 bases between them. From germline, CDR1 is SGHTA and CDR2 FQGTGA. CDR3 length: 14 residues. For the CDR3, the DNA is TGTGCCAGCAGCTTCCCCGGACTTCTCAATGAGCAGTTCTTC. It translates to CASSFPGLLNEQFF.

This sequence joins TRBV20-1 and TRBJ2-5, with 9 bases aligning to TRBD1. The CDR3 consists of 16 residues. With V trimmed by 4 bases and J by 1 base, 10 bases remained unmatched. From germline, CDR1 is DFQATT and CDR2 SNEGSKA (reference sequence). In DNA form, the CDR3 reads TGCAGTGCTAAATACAGGGGGCCTAACCCCCAAGAGACCCAGTACTTC. It specifies CSAKYRGPNPQETQYF.

This clonotype was counted only a few times. In DNA, the CDR3 is TGCGCCAGCAGCCAAGCCGACTGGGACAATGAGCAGTTCTTC. Translating it yields CASSQADWDNEQFF. The chain combines TRBV4-1 with TRBJ2-1; D is ambiguous. Per germline, CDR1 MGHRA and CDR2 YSYEKL. V was pared by 1 base and J by 5 bases, with 9 bases between. The CDR3 loop spans 14 amino acids.

This clonotype was detected only a few times. The CDR3 loop reads CSALAGSYNEQFF. In DNA form, the CDR3 reads TGCAGTGCCCTAGCGGGGTCCTACAATGAGCAGTTCTTC. The rearrangement links TRBV20-1 to TRBJ2-1, with 9 bases fitting TRBD2. CDR3 length: 13 amino acids. Germline V gives CDR1 DFQATT, CDR2 SNEGSKA (reference sequence). V trimming: 6 bases; J trimming: 1 base; junction bases outside the gene matches: 1.